What follows is one T cell receptor (beta chain) and its context. Its matching antigen is unknown. This sample was included in a study of response to subunit inactivated influenza vaccine. This CDR3 spans 16 amino acids. The J segment lost 4 bases and the V segment lost 4 bases, leaving 8 bases of the junction unmatched. CDR1 and CDR2 (germline): MNHEY, SMNVEV (reference sequence). General study results and limits: A suggestion made by the authors is that each seasonal influenza vaccination recruits few new T cells.

MiXCR, applied by TCRdb to the RT-PCR reads, yields one record per CDR3 protein. The data show under 550,000 distinct CDR3 sequences, around 8% seen once. V usage is TRBV27 and J usage is TRBJ2-3; TRBD1 aligns across 10 bases. This material consisted of PBMCs from blood, taken about 24 months after vaccination. The clonotype comes from a man in his fifties or sixties who received an inactivated influenza vaccine. CDR3 amino acids: CASSSSLTGGSDTQYF. For the CDR3, the DNA is TGTGCCAGCAGTTCCAGTCTGACAGGGGGCTCAGATACGCAGTATTTT.